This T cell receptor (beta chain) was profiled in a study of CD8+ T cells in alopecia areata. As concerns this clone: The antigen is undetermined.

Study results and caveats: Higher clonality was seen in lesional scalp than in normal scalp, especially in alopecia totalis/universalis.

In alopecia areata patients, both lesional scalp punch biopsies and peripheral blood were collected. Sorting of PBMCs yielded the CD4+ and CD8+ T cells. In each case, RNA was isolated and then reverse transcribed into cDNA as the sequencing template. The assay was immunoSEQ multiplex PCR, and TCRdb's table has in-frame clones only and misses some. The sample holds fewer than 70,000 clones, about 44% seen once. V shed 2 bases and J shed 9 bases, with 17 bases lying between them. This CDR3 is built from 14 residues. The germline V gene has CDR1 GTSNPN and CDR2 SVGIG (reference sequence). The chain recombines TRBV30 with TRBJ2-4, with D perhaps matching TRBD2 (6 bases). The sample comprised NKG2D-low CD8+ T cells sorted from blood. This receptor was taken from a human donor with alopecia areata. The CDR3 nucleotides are TGTGCCTGGAGTCCCCGGGGGAGAGCGGTCATTCAGTACTTC. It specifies CAWSPRGRAVIQYF. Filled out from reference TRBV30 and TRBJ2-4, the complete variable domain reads SQTIHQWPATLVQPVGSPLSLECTVEGTSNPNLYWYRQAAGRGLQLLFYSVGIGQISSEVPQNLSASRPQDRQFILSSKKLLLSDSGFYLCAWSPRGRAVIQYFGAGTRLSVL.